The entry below gives a single T cell receptor beta chain sequence along with its context. The antigen is not known. This sample is part of a study of blood T cells in healthy people across ages. Alongside a J-beta primer mix, a sample-barcoded 5' primer served in a second PCR lasting roughly 7 to 12 cycles. Sequencing of every sample gave 2.5 million or more CDR3-containing paired-end reads. Using its own MiXCR run on the 5' RACE reads, TCRdb lists one record per CDR3 protein. Of 600,000 or so distinct CDR3 sequences in the sample, more than 20% are singletons; the top ten hold approximately 3.6%. Study-wide points: Older age coincided with a roughly linear decline in TCR beta diversity per million T cells. Investigators treated diversity estimates from one million T cells as underestimates. A greater number of naive CD4+ cells and higher diversity distinguished long-lived donors from aged donors.

The sample comprised blood. The clonotype comes from a man in his 70s in good health.

The DNA for the CDR3 is TGTGCCAGCAGTGCGCTACTAGCGGGCAACAATGAGCAGTTCTTC. Its translation is CASSALLAGNNEQFF. This chain links TRBV6-1 with TRBJ2-1; 9 positions match TRBD2. J lost 5 bases, V lost 4 bases, and 6 bases had no gene match. The germline V gene has CDR1 MNHNS and CDR2 SASEGT. The CDR3 covers 15 residues.